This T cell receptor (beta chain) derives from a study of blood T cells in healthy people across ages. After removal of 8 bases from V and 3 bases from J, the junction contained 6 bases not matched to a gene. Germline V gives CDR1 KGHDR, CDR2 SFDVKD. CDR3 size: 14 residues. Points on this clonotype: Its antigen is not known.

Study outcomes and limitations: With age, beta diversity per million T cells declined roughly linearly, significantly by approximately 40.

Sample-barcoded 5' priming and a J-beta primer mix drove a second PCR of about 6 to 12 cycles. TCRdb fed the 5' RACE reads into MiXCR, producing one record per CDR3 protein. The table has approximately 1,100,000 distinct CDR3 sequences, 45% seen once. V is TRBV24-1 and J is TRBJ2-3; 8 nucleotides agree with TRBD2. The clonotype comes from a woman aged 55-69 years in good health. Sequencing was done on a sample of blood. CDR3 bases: TGTGCCACCACTGGGGGACTAGTTACAGATACGCAGTATTTT. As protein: CATTGGLVTDTQYF.